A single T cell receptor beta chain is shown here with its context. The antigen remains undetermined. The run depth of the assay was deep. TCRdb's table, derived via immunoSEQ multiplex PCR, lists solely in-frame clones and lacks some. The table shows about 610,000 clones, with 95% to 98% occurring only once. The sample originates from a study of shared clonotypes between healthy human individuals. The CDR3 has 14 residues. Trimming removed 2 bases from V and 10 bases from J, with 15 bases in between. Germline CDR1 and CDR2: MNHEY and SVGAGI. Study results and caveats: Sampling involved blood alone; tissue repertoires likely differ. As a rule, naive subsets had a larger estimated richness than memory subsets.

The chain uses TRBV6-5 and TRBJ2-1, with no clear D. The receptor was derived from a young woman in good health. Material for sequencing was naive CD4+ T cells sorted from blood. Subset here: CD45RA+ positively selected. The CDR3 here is CASSYGARTYEQFF. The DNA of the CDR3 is TGTGCCAGCAGTTACGGCGCCAGGACGTACGAGCAGTTCTTC.